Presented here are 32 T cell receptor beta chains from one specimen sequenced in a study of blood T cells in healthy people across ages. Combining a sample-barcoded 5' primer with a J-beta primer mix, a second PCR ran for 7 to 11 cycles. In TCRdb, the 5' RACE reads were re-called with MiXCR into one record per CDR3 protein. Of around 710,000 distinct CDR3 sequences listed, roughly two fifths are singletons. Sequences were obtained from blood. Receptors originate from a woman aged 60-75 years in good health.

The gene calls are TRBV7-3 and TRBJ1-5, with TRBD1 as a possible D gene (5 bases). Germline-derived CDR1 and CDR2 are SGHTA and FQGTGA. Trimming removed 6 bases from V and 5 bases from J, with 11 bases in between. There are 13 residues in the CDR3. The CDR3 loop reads CASSRDFDQPQHF. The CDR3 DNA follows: TGTGCCAGCAGTCGGGACTTCGATCAGCCCCAGCATTTT.

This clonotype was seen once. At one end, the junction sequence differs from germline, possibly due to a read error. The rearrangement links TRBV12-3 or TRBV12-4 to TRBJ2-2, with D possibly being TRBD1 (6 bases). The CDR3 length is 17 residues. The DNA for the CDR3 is TGTGCCACCACGTACCGAACAGGGCCCCTGAACGCCGGGGAGCTGTTTTTT. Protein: CATTYRTGPLNAGELFF.

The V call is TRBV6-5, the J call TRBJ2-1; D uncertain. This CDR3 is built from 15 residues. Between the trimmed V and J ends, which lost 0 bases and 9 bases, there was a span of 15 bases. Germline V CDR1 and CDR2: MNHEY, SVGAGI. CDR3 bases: TGTGCCAGCAGTTACTCGATGGAGCAGGCGAGTGAGCAGTTCTTC. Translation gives CASSYSMEQASEQFF.

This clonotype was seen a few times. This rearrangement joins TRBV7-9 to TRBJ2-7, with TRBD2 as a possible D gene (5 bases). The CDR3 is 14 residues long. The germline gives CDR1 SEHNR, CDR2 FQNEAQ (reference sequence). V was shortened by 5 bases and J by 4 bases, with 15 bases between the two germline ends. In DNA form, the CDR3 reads TGTGCCAGCAGCACACCCGGGAAAGGGTACGAGCAGTACTTC. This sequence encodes CASSTPGKGYEQYF.

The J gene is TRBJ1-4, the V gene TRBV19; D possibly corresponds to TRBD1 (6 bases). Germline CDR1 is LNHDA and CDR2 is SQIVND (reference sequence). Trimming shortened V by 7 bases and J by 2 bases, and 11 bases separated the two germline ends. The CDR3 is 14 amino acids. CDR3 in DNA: TGTGCCAGTAATGGACAGAAGACTAATGAAAAACTGTTTTTT. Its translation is CASNGQKTNEKLFF. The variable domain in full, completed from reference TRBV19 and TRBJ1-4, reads DGGITQSPKYLFRKEGQNVTLSCEQNLNHDAMYWYRQDPGQGLRLIYYSQIVNDFQKGDIAEGYSVSREKKESFPLTVTSAQKNPTAFYLCASNGQKTNEKLFFGSGTQLSVL.

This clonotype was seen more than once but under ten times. This CDR3 reads CASSLVISGNTDTQYF. DNA of the CDR3: TGCGCCAGCAGCTTGGTTATTAGCGGGAACACAGATACGCAGTATTTT. V and J are TRBV5-1 and TRBJ2-3; TRBD2 agrees at 8 bases. Germline V gives CDR1 SGHRS, CDR2 YFSETQ. The CDR3 has 16 amino acids. The junction had 5 bases not matched to a gene; V was cut back by 0 bases and J by 2 bases.

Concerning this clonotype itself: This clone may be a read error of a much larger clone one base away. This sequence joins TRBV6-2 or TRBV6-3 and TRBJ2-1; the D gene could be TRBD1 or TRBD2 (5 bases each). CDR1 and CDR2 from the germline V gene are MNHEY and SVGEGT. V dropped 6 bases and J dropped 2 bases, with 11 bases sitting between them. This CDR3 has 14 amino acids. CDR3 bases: TGTGCCAGCAGGGGTTGGGACCCCTACAATGAGCAGTTCTTC. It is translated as CASRGWDPYNEQFF.

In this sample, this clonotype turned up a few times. The CDR3 DNA sequence: TGTGCCAGCAGTACTAGCGGGGGGAATGAGCAGTTCTTC. It codes for CASSTSGGNEQFF. The chain joins TRBV2 to TRBJ2-1, with 12 bases fitting TRBD2. CDR3 length: 13 amino acids. The germline V gene has CDR1 SNHLY and CDR2 FYNNEI. The V and J ends lost 5 bases and 7 bases, in that order; junction bases with no gene match: 0.

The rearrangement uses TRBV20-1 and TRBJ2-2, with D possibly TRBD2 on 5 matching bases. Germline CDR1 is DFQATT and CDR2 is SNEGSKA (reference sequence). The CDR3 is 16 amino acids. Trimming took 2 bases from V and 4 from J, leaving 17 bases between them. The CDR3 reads CSARPSGRVVTGELFF. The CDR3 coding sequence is TGCAGTGCTAGACCGAGTGGGAGAGTCGTCACCGGGGAGCTGTTTTTT.

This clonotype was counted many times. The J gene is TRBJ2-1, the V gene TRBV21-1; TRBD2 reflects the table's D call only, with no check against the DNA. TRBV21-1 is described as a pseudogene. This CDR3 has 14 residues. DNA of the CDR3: TGTGCCAGCAGCAAAGAGGGTAGCGGCACTGAGCAGTTCTTC. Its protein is CASSKEGSGTEQFF.

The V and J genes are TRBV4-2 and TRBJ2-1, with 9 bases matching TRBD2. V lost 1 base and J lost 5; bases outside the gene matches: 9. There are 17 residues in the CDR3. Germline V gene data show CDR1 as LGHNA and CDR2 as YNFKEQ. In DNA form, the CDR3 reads TGTGCCAGCAGCCAAGTGGATTTGCGGGGGGGAAACAATGAGCAGTTCTTC. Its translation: CASSQVDLRGGNNEQFF.

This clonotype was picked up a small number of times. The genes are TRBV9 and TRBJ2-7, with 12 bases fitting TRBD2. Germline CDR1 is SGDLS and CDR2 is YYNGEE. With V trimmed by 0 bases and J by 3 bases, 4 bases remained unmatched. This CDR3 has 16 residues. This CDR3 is CASSVGATSGSYEQYF. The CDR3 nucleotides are TGTGCCAGCAGCGTAGGGGCGACTAGCGGGAGCTACGAGCAGTACTTC.

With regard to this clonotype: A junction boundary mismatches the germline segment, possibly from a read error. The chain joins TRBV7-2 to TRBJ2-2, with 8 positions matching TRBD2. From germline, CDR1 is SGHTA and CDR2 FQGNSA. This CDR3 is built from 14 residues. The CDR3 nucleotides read TGTTCCAGCAGTTTATCAGCGGGAGCCGGGGAGCTGTTTTTT. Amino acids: CSSSLSAGAGELFF.

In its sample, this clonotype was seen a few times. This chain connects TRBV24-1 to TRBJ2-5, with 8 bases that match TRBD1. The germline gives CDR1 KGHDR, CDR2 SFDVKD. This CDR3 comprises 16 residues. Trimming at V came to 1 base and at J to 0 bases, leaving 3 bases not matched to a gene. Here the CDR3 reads CATSDFGTGYQETQYF. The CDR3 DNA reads TGTGCCACCAGTGATTTCGGGACAGGATACCAAGAGACCCAGTACTTC.

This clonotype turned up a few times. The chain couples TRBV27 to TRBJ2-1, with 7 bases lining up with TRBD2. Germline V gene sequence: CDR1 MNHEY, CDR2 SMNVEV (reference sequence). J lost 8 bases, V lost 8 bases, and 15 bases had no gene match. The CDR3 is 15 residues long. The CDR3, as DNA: TGTGCCAGCTCCCGGTGGGTAGCGGGTAAAGATGAGCAGTTCTTC. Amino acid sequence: CASSRWVAGKDEQFF.

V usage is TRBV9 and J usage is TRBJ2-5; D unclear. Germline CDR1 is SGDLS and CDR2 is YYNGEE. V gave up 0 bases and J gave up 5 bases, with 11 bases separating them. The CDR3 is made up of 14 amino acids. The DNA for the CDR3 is TGTGCCAGCAGCGTAGTTGTGTCCGGGGAGACCCAGTACTTC. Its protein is CASSVVVSGETQYF.

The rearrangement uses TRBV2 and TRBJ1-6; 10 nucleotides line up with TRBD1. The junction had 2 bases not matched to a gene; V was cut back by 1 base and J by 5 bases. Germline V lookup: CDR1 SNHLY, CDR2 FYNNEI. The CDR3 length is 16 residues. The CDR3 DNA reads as TGTGCCAGCAGTGAAGGAGGGACAGGGGATAATTCACCCCTCCACTTT. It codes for CASSEGGTGDNSPLHF.

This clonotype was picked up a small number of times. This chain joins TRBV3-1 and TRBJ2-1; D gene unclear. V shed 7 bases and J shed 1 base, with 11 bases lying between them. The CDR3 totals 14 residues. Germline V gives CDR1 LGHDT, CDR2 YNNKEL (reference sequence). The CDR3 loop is CASTHLGSYNEQFF. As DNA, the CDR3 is TGTGCCAGCACCCATTTGGGGTCCTACAATGAGCAGTTCTTC.

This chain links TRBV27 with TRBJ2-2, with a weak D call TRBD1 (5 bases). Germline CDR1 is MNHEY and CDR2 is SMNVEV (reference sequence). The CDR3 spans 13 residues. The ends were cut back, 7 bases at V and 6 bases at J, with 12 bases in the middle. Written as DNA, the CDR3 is TGTGCCAGCATATCAGGGATGGCCGGGGAGCTGTTTTTT. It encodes CASISGMAGELFF.

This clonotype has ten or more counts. As DNA, the CDR3 is TGTGCCAGCAGCGTAGGGGACAGGGGCTACGAGCAGTACTTC. This codes for CASSVGDRGYEQYF. The rearrangement links TRBV9 to TRBJ2-7, with 10 bases aligning to TRBD1. Trimming at V came to 0 bases and at J to 3 bases, leaving 0 bases not matched to a gene. In germline, CDR1 is SGDLS, CDR2 YYNGEE. The CDR3 runs to 14 residues.

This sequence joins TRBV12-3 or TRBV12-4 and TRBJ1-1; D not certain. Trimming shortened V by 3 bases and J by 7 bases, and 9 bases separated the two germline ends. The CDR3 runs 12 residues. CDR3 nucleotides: TGTGCCAGCAGTTTTGTGGAAGATGAAGCTTTCTTT. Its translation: CASSFVEDEAFF.

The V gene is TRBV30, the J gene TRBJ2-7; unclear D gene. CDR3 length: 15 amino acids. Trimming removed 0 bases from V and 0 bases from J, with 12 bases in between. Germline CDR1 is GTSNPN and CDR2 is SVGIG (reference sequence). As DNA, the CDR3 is TGTGCCTGGAGTGTACCAATGACTGACTCCTACGAGCAGTACTTC. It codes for CAWSVPMTDSYEQYF. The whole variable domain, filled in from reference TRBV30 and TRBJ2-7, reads SQTIHQWPATLVQPVGSPLSLECTVEGTSNPNLYWYRQAAGRGLQLLFYSVGIGQISSEVPQNLSASRPQDRQFILSSKKLLLSDSGFYLCAWSVPMTDSYEQYFGPGTRLTVT.

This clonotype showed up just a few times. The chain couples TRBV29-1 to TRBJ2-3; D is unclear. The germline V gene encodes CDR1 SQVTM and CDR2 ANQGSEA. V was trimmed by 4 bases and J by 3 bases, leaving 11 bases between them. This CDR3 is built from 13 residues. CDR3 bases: TGCAGCGTTGTGGGTGGTGGGACAGATACGCAGTATTTT. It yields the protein CSVVGGGTDTQYF.

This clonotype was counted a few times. The CDR3 loop reads CASSLSSTGTDTQYF. In DNA form, the CDR3 reads TGTGCCAGCAGCCTAAGTTCGACAGGCACAGATACGCAGTATTTT. The V call is TRBV5-8, the J call TRBJ2-3; TRBD1 is a possible D gene (5 bases). CDR1 and CDR2 from the germline V gene are SGHTS and YDEGEE. Between the trimmed V and J ends, which lost 4 bases and 1 base, there was a span of 13 bases. CDR3 length: 15 amino acids.

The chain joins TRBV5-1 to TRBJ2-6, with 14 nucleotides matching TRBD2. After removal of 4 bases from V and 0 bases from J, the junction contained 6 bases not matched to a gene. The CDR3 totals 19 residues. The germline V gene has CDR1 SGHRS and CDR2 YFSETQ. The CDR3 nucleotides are TGCGCCAGCAGCATATCGGGACTAGCGGGAGTCTCTGGGGCCAACGTCCTGACTTTC. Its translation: CASSISGLAGVSGANVLTF.

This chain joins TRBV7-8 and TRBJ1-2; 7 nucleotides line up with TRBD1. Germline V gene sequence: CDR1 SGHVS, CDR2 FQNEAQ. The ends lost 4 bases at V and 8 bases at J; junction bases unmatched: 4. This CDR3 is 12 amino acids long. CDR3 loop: CASSSRGGGYTF. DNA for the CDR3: TGTGCCAGCAGCTCAAGAGGGGGCGGCTACACCTTC. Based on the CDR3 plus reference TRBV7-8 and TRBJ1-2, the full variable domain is GAGVSQSPRYKVAKRGQDVALRCDPISGHVSLFWYQQALGQGPEFLTYFQNEAQLDKSGLPSDRFFAERPEGSVSTLKIQRTQQEDSAVYLCASSSRGGGYTFGSGTRLTVV.

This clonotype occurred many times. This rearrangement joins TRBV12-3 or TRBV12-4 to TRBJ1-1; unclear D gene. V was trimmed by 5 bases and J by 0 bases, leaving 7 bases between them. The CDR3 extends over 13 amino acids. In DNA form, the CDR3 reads TGTGCCAGCAGTCGAACAGTGAACACTGAAGCTTTCTTT. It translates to CASSRTVNTEAFF.

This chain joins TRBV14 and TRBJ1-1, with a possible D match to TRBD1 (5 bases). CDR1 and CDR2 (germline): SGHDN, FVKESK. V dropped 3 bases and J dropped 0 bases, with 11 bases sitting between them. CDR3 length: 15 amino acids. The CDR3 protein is CASSHSGHLNTEAFF. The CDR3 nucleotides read TGTGCCAGCAGCCACTCCGGACATTTGAACACTGAAGCTTTCTTT.

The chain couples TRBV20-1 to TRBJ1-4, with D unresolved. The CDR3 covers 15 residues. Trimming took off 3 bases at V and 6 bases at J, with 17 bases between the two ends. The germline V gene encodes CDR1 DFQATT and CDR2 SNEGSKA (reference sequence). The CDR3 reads CSARAGGGRHEKLFF. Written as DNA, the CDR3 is TGCAGTGCTAGGGCCGGTGGCGGACGGCATGAAAAACTGTTTTTT.

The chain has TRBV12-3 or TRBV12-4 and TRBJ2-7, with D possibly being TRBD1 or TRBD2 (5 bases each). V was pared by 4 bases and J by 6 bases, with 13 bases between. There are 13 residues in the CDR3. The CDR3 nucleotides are TGTGCCAGCAGTTATACCCGGGACGCCGAGCAGTACTTC. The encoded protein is CASSYTRDAEQYF.

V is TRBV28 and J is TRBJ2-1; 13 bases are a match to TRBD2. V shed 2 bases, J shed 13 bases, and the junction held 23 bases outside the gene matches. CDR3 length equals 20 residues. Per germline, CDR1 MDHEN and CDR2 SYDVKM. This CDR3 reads CASSLHLPGLAGVHQETQFF. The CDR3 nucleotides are TGTGCCAGCAGTTTACACCTCCCTGGACTAGCGGGAGTCCACCAAGAGACCCAGTTCTTC.

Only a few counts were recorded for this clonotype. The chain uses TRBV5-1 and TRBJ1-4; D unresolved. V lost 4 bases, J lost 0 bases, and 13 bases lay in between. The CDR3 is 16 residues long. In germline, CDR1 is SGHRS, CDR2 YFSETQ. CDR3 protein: CASSARPQATNEKLFF. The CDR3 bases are TGCGCCAGCAGCGCTAGACCCCAGGCAACTAATGAAAAACTGTTTTTT.